One and the same sample provided the 30 T cell receptor beta chains below, sequenced in a study of T cells after yellow fever vaccination. A single record per CDR3 protein comes from TCRdb applying MiXCR to the 5' RACE reads. The table shows around 610,000 distinct CDR3 sequences, with approximately 12% occurring only once. The material was PBMCs, obtained on the day of the yellow fever booster vaccination. Receptors originate from a man younger than 45 who received the YFV17D yellow fever vaccine.

This rearrangement joins TRBV15 to TRBJ2-2; D is unclear. Trimming left V 1 base short and J 3 bases short, with 12 bases between. The CDR3 consists of 16 residues. CDR1 and CDR2 (germline): LNHNV, YYDKDF (reference sequence). CDR3 in amino acids: CATSRGSKWDTGELFF. DNA for the CDR3: TGTGCCACCAGCAGAGGTTCTAAATGGGACACCGGGGAGCTGTTTTTT.

This clonotype was found a few times. The CDR3 protein is CATSDPGTRPYNEQFF. The DNA for the CDR3 is TGTGCCACCAGTGACCCCGGGACTAGACCCTACAATGAGCAGTTCTTC. The chain links TRBV24-1 to TRBJ2-1; 8 positions match TRBD2. CDR1 is KGHDR, CDR2 SFDVKD, per germline. V gave up 4 bases and J gave up 2 bases; unmatched junction bases: 6. There are 16 residues in the CDR3.

Only a few counts were recorded for this clonotype. CDR3 region: CASSLGGTATYEQYF. The DNA of the CDR3 is TGCGCCAGCAGCTTGGGAGGGACGGCTACCTACGAGCAGTACTTC. The J gene is TRBJ2-7, the V gene TRBV5-1; D is possibly TRBD1 or TRBD2 (5 bases each). From germline, CDR1 is SGHRS and CDR2 YFSETQ. The germline V and J ends were trimmed by 0 bases and 2 bases, with 12 bases remaining between them. The CDR3 loop spans 15 amino acids.

This clonotype came up a few times. The chain carries TRBV12-3 or TRBV12-4 and TRBJ2-1, with 7 bases fitting TRBD2. CDR3 length: 15 residues. After removal of 3 bases from V and 5 bases from J, the junction contained 7 bases not matched to a gene. The CDR3: CASSFASGVNNEQFF. In nucleotides, the CDR3 is TGTGCCAGCAGTTTCGCTAGCGGAGTTAACAATGAGCAGTTCTTC.

This clonotype has just a few counts. The J gene is TRBJ2-1, the V gene TRBV11-2; perhaps TRBD2 as D (5 bases). The CDR3 runs 14 residues. Trimming stripped 1 base from V and 3 bases from J, with 7 bases between. Germline CDR1 reads SGHAT; CDR2 reads FQNNGV. CDR3 in amino acids: CASSLASFYNEQFF. CDR3 in DNA: TGTGCCAGCAGCTTAGCTAGCTTCTACAATGAGCAGTTCTTC.

V usage is TRBV5-4 and J usage is TRBJ1-1; TRBD1 might be the D (5 bases). This CDR3 is built from 15 residues. The V end was cut by 0 bases, the J end by 1 base, with 10 bases between. The germline CDR1 and CDR2 sequences are SGHNT and YYREEE (reference sequence). The CDR3 DNA follows: TGTGCCAGCAGCTTGGCAGGGCATGGGAACACTGAAGCTTTCTTT. Protein: CASSLAGHGNTEAFF.

This clonotype turned up a few times. This chain uses TRBV28 with TRBJ2-1; TRBD2 might be the D (6 bases). V lost 4 bases and J 0 bases, leaving 16 bases between the germline ends. CDR1 is MDHEN, CDR2 SYDVKM, per germline. This CDR3 has 17 residues. CDR3 nucleotides: TGTGCCAGCAGTTCCTTCCAAGGGAGGCGCTCCTACAATGAGCAGTTCTTC. This translates into CASSSFQGRRSYNEQFF.

This chain connects TRBV7-9 to TRBJ2-7; 16 bases fit TRBD2. CDR1 is SEHNR, CDR2 FQNEAQ, per germline (reference sequence). Unmatched junction bases numbered 5, after V lost 10 bases and J lost 2 bases. CDR3 size: 15 residues. This chain's CDR3 is CATEGTSGRAYEQYF. CDR3 nucleotides: TGTGCCACGGAAGGGACTAGCGGGAGGGCCTACGAGCAGTACTTC.

V and J are TRBV29-1 and TRBJ2-3; D may correspond to TRBD1 or TRBD2 (5 bases each). V dropped 6 bases and J dropped 6 bases, with 13 bases sitting between them. Germline V gene sequence: CDR1 SQVTM, CDR2 ANQGSEA. CDR3 length: 12 amino acids. Here the CDR3 reads CSVRRGSDTQYF. DNA of the CDR3: TGCAGCGTCCGACGGGGCTCGGATACGCAGTATTTT.

This clonotype has a handful of counts. The rearrangement joins TRBV12-3 or TRBV12-4 to TRBJ2-1, with no clear D. V lost 3 bases to trimming and J lost 8 bases, with 17 bases between them. The CDR3 length is 15 residues. Here the CDR3 reads CASSLSYRISDEQFF. CDR3 DNA sequence: TGTGCCAGCAGTTTGAGTTACAGAATTTCGGATGAGCAGTTCTTC.

This clonotype showed up just a few times. This chain links TRBV7-2 with TRBJ1-1; 9 bases are a match to TRBD1. CDR3 size: 17 residues. Germline lookup yields CDR1 SGHTA and CDR2 FQGNSA. V trimming: 5 bases; J trimming: 5 bases; junction bases outside the gene matches: 15. The CDR3 sequence: CASSPRRTGQGGTEAFF. The CDR3 coding sequence is TGTGCCAGCAGCCCCCGGCGTACGGGACAGGGAGGAACTGAAGCTTTCTTT.

The chain employs TRBV12-3 or TRBV12-4 and TRBJ2-7; D remains ambiguous. Trimming cost V 3 bases and J 5 bases, with 17 bases left between them. This CDR3 is 15 amino acids long. CDR3 residues: CASSFSPGFVHEQYF. CDR3 bases: TGTGCCAGCAGTTTCAGCCCCGGGTTCGTCCACGAGCAGTACTTC.

The chain employs TRBV5-1 and TRBJ2-1; 7 bases align to TRBD2. V was clipped by 0 bases and J by 3 bases; unmatched bases: 0. There are 14 residues in the CDR3. Looked up from germline, CDR1 is SGHRS and CDR2 is YFSETQ. This chain's CDR3 is CASSLGEGYNEQFF. Written as DNA, the CDR3 is TGCGCCAGCAGCTTGGGGGAGGGCTACAATGAGCAGTTCTTC.

V gene TRBV14 combines with J gene TRBJ1-1; no clear D gene. V lost 0 bases and J lost 9, with 14 bases in between. There are 14 residues in the CDR3. CDR1 and CDR2 from the germline V gene are SGHDN and FVKESK. The CDR3 DNA follows: TGTGCCAGCAGCCAAGATATGGGCCCGAGGAAAGCTTTCTTT. The encoded protein is CASSQDMGPRKAFF.

In its sample, this clonotype was seen a few times. The chain links TRBV6-1 to TRBJ2-3; D might be TRBD1 or TRBD2, each matching 5 bases. The CDR3 covers 14 residues. Germline V gene lookup returns CDR1 MNHNS and CDR2 SASEGT. V lost 6 bases and J 2 bases, leaving 12 bases between the germline ends. The CDR3 protein is CASRGTVDTDTQYF. In DNA form, the CDR3 reads TGTGCCAGCAGGGGGACGGTCGACACAGATACGCAGTATTTT.

To note about this clonotype: Relative to the germline gene, one junction end is altered; a read error may explain this. The J gene is TRBJ2-1, the V gene TRBV7-8, with D uncertain. Germline V CDR1 and CDR2: SGHVS, FQNEAQ. The CDR3 spans 12 residues. CDR3 coding DNA: TGTGCCACCAGCTTCCCCGCTAATGAGCAGTTCTTC. Amino acid sequence: CATSFPANEQFF.

Remarks on this clonotype: The junction differs from germline at one of its ends, possibly a read error. V and J are TRBV5-4 and TRBJ2-5; TRBD2 matches at 7 bases. In germline, CDR1 is SGHNT, CDR2 YYREEE (reference sequence). The CDR3 consists of 15 residues. CDR3 in amino acids: CASSLSGLLQETQYF. The CDR3 nucleotides read TGCGCCAGCAGCCTTAGCGGGTTGCTCCAAGAGACCCAGTACTTC.

V gene TRBV10-3 combines with J gene TRBJ2-3, with TRBD2 matching over 8 bases. Trimming removed 5 bases from V and 2 bases from J; junction bases left unmatched: 3. Germline values: CDR1 ENHRY, CDR2 SYGVKD. This CDR3 comprises 14 residues. The CDR3: CAISRAGDTDTQYF. The CDR3 nucleotides read TGTGCCATCAGTAGAGCGGGGGACACAGATACGCAGTATTTT.

This clonotype has a handful of counts. The chain is built from TRBV29-1 and TRBJ2-7; D gene unclear. The germline CDR1 and CDR2 sequences are SQVTM and ANQGSEA. Between the trimmed V and J ends, which lost 8 bases and 6 bases, there was a span of 17 bases. The CDR3 is 12 residues long. Here the CDR3 DNA reads TGCAGCTACGTAGGGAACCGGCTCGAGCAGTACTTC. It specifies CSYVGNRLEQYF.

CDR3 loop: CASSLSWGGEQFF. CDR3 in DNA: TGTGCCAGCAGCCTCTCCTGGGGAGGGGAGCAGTTCTTC. The chain is built from TRBV9 and TRBJ2-1; TRBD2 matches 7 bases. This CDR3 has 13 residues. The J segment lost 10 bases and the V segment lost 4 bases, leaving 8 bases of the junction unmatched. Germline V gene lookup returns CDR1 SGDLS and CDR2 YYNGEE.

The rearrangement joins TRBV15 to TRBJ2-7; possible D gene TRBD1, 5 bases. The germline V gene has CDR1 LNHNV and CDR2 YYDKDF (reference sequence). The V and J ends lost 0 bases and 4 bases respectively, with 13 bases between them. This CDR3 is built from 15 residues. The CDR3: CATSRDPPGLYEQYF. CDR3 sequence (DNA): TGTGCCACCAGCAGAGACCCCCCAGGGTTATACGAGCAGTACTTC.

The chain uses TRBV20-1 and TRBJ1-2; the D is unclear. Between the trimmed V and J ends, which lost 3 bases and 14 bases, there was a span of 13 bases. CDR3 length: 10 residues. Per the germline V gene, CDR1 is DFQATT and CDR2 is SNEGSKA (reference sequence). CDR3 protein: CSASPEEGTF. Written as DNA, the CDR3 is TGCAGTGCTAGTCCGGAGGAGGGTACCTTC.

This chain joins TRBV6-5 and TRBJ2-1, with D perhaps matching TRBD1 (6 bases). Trimming cost V 6 bases and J 4 bases, with 16 bases left between them. CDR3 length: 15 amino acids. Germline CDR1 and CDR2: MNHEY and SVGAGI. The CDR3 protein is CASSIGDNRYNEQFF. Written as DNA, the CDR3 is TGTGCCAGCAGCATAGGGGACAACCGTTACAATGAGCAGTTCTTC.

The rearrangement joins TRBV10-3 to TRBJ2-3; 11 bases match TRBD2. Germline lookup yields CDR1 ENHRY and CDR2 SYGVKD. V lost 6 bases to trimming and J lost 0 bases; unmatched junction nucleotides: 5. CDR3 size: 16 residues. The CDR3 DNA sequence: TGTGCCATCAGGAAGGGACTAGCGGCTAGCACAGATACGCAGTATTTT. Translation gives CAIRKGLAASTDTQYF.

This rearrangement joins TRBV28 to TRBJ2-3; 7 nucleotides align to TRBD2. Per the germline V gene, CDR1 is MDHEN and CDR2 is SYDVKM. The V and J ends lost 6 bases and 8 bases, in that order; junction bases with no gene match: 5. The CDR3 is 12 amino acids. The CDR3 loop reads CASRGGPSTQYF. CDR3 nucleotide sequence: TGTGCCAGCAGGGGAGGGCCGTCTACGCAGTATTTT.

The genes are TRBV30 and TRBJ1-1; possible D gene TRBD1, 6 bases. Germline values: CDR1 GTSNPN, CDR2 SVGIG (reference sequence). Deletions cut 4 bases from V and 4 bases from J, with 19 bases between. The CDR3 extends over 15 amino acids. The chain's CDR3 is CAWTSEVQGVTEAFF. The DNA of the CDR3 is TGTGCCTGGACCTCAGAGGTACAGGGCGTCACTGAAGCTTTCTTT.

Written as DNA, the CDR3 is TGCAGTGCTAGAACGCGGCGGGAGGTATACAATGAGCAGTTCTTC. This translates into CSARTRREVYNEQFF. The V and J genes are TRBV20-1 and TRBJ2-1, with TRBD2 identical over 8 bases. Germline values: CDR1 DFQATT, CDR2 SNEGSKA (reference sequence). CDR3 length equals 15 residues. V shed 2 bases and J 4 bases; nucleotides not matched to a gene: 7.

This clonotype has only a few counts. This chain links TRBV10-3 with TRBJ2-7; D may match TRBD1 or TRBD2 (5 bases each). Per the germline V gene, CDR1 is ENHRY and CDR2 is SYGVKD. V lost 6 bases, J lost 5 bases, and 17 bases lay in between. This CDR3 comprises 14 residues. CDR3 nucleotides: TGTGCCATCAGGACCCCCTGGGGGATCGACGAGCAGTACTTC. Protein sequence: CAIRTPWGIDEQYF.

V and J are TRBV18 and TRBJ2-7; either TRBD1 or TRBD2 may supply D (5 bases each). Trimming shortened V by 3 bases and J by 6 bases, and 12 bases separated the two germline ends. Germline CDR1 reads KGHSH; CDR2 reads LQKENI. This CDR3 has 13 amino acids. CDR3 sequence (DNA): TGTGCCAGCTCACCTCGGGACCTCGGCGAGCAGTACTTC. As protein: CASSPRDLGEQYF.

Many counts were recorded for this clonotype. The chain is built from TRBV3-1 and TRBJ2-1, with 7 bases aligning to TRBD1. This CDR3 has 11 amino acids. The V gene's germline CDR1 is LGHDT and CDR2 YNNKEL (reference sequence). The V and J ends lost 4 bases and 13 bases, in that order; junction bases with no gene match: 4. The CDR3 DNA sequence: TGTGCCAGCAGCCCCGGGACAGAACAGTTCTTC. Amino acid sequence: CASSPGTEQFF.